Each of the 14 T cell receptor beta chains below was sequenced from the same sample in a study of blood T cell repertoires in COVID-19. The repertoire was sequenced with immunoSEQ multiplex PCR; TCRdb's copy has only in-frame clones and lacks some. The table shows 250,000 to 400,000 clones, with around 86% occurring only once. Sequencing was carried out using peripheral blood. These receptors originate from a man aged 45-65 years with active or convalescent COVID-19.

This chain joins TRBV4-2 and TRBJ1-1; TRBD1 aligns across 9 bases. V trimming: 2 bases; J trimming: 1 base; junction bases outside the gene matches: 2. This CDR3 has 15 amino acids. Germline assignment: CDR1 LGHNA and CDR2 YNFKEQ. The CDR3 is CASSQYRGPNTEAFF. As DNA, the CDR3 is TGTGCCAGCAGCCAATACAGGGGGCCGAACACTGAAGCTTTCTTT.

The chain has TRBV11-2 and TRBJ2-1; 8 bases agree with TRBD1. Germline CDR1 SGHAT, CDR2 FQNNGV. The CDR3 loop spans 14 amino acids. J was trimmed by 5 bases and V by 5 bases; bases with no gene match: 5. The CDR3 DNA is TGTGCCAGCAGCCCGGACAGGGTCCACAATGAGCAGTTCTTC. This encodes CASSPDRVHNEQFF.

The chain has TRBV28 and TRBJ2-3; 9 bases are shared with TRBD2. Germline CDR1 and CDR2: MDHEN and SYDVKM. V was pared by 2 bases and J by 4 bases, with 10 bases of the junction left unmatched. The CDR3 spans 17 residues. The CDR3 DNA reads as TGTGCCAGCAGTTTACGTAGCGGGAGAACGATGGCAGATACGCAGTATTTT. Residues: CASSLRSGRTMADTQYF. Complete variable domain (other parts from reference TRBV28 and TRBJ2-3): DVKVTQSSRYLVKRTGEKVFLECVQDMDHENMFWYRQDPGLGLRLIYFSYDVKMKEKGDIPEGYSVSREKKERFSLILESASTNQTSMYLCASSLRSGRTMADTQYFGPGTRLTVL.

V gene TRBV6-2 or TRBV6-3 combines with J gene TRBJ1-5; 7 nucleotides match TRBD1. V lost 2 bases, J lost 0 bases, and 10 bases stayed unmatched. There are 18 residues in the CDR3. CDR1 is MNHEY and CDR2 is SVGEGT in the germline V gene. CDR3 residues: CASSYGPLGQYSNQPQHF. CDR3 bases: TGTGCCAGCAGTTACGGACCCCTGGGACAGTATAGCAATCAGCCCCAGCATTTT.

This chain joins TRBV28 and TRBJ2-2; TRBD1 aligns across 8 bases. Germline CDR1 MDHEN, CDR2 SYDVKM. This CDR3 is built from 19 residues. Trimming took 3 bases from V and 4 from J; bases not matched to a gene: 16. The CDR3 DNA follows: TGTGCCAGCAGTTTTAAGAGGGCCAGGGGGCGAGGCAGCACCGGGGAGCTGTTTTTT. As protein: CASSFKRARGRGSTGELFF.

V is TRBV5-1 and J is TRBJ2-1, with 7 nucleotides matching TRBD2. This CDR3 is built from 16 residues. The J segment lost 4 bases and the V segment lost 5 bases, leaving 12 bases of the junction unmatched. Germline V lookup: CDR1 SGHRS, CDR2 YFSETQ. The CDR3 sequence is CASSQDTGTIYNEQFF. The CDR3 coding sequence is TGCGCCAGCAGTCAAGATACCGGGACTATTTACAATGAGCAGTTCTTC.

The gene calls are TRBV19 and TRBJ1-2; tentatively, D is TRBD1 (6 bases). The V and J ends lost 7 bases and 1 base respectively, with 16 bases between them. The CDR3 has 15 residues. The germline V gene encodes CDR1 LNHDA and CDR2 SQIVND (reference sequence). Here the CDR3 reads CASNPDRTLNYGYTF. The CDR3 DNA reads as TGTGCCAGTAACCCTGACAGGACACTTAACTATGGCTACACCTTC.

This chain uses TRBV15 with TRBJ1-2, with D perhaps TRBD1 (5 bases). In germline, CDR1 is LNHNV, CDR2 YYDKDF (reference sequence). CDR3 length equals 17 residues. V was shortened by 0 bases and J by 5 bases, with 19 bases between the two germline ends. The CDR3 bases are TGTGCCACCAGCAGAGATGTCGGGACGGGACTCCTTTATGGCTACACCTTC. It translates to CATSRDVGTGLLYGYTF. The variable domain in full, completed from reference TRBV15 and TRBJ1-2, reads DAMVIQNPRYQVTQFGKPVTLSCSQTLNHNVMYWYQQKSSQAPKLLFHYYDKDFNNEADTPDNFQSRRPNTSFCFLDIRSPGLGDTAMYLCATSRDVGTGLLYGYTFGSGTRLTVV.

This clone turned up a few times. V is TRBV10-2 and J is TRBJ1-1; D perhaps matches TRBD1 (5 bases). Germline lookup yields CDR1 WSHSY and CDR2 SAAADI. Trimming removed 6 bases at V and 4 bases at J, with 9 bases between. The CDR3 spans 12 residues. CDR3 bases: TGCGCCAGCAGAGGACAAGTCACTGAAGCTTTCTTT. This gives the protein CASRGQVTEAFF.

The CDR3 bases are TGTGCCAGCCGGAGGGGTAGGGATGGCTACACCTTC. Translation gives CASRRGRDGYTF. The V and J genes are TRBV28 and TRBJ1-2; possible D gene TRBD1, 5 bases. Trimming shortened V by 8 bases and J by 6 bases, and 13 bases separated the two germline ends. The V gene's germline CDR1 is MDHEN and CDR2 SYDVKM. The CDR3 covers 12 residues.

The chain links TRBV5-1 to TRBJ2-1; a weak D match, TRBD1 (6 bases). CDR1 is SGHRS and CDR2 is YFSETQ in the germline V gene. V was clipped by 3 bases and J by 5 bases, with 9 bases between them. The CDR3 extends over 13 amino acids. The CDR3 sequence is CASSWTVDNEQFF. CDR3 DNA sequence: TGCGCCAGCAGCTGGACAGTAGACAATGAGCAGTTCTTC. Supplemented by reference TRBV5-1 and TRBJ2-1, the full variable domain reads KAGVTQTPRYLIKTRGQQVTLSCSPISGHRSVSWYQQTPGQGLQFLFEYFSETQRNKGNFPGRFSGRQFSNSRSEMNVSTLELGDSALYLCASSWTVDNEQFFGPGTRLTVL.

The chain recombines TRBV4-3 with TRBJ1-4, with D possibly matching TRBD1 (5 bases). The CDR3 totals 17 residues. V was shortened by 3 bases and J by 0 bases, with 14 bases between the two germline ends. Germline assignment: CDR1 LGHNA and CDR2 YSLEER. The CDR3 nucleotides are TGCGCCAGCAGCCAGACCCTGACAGCTGCAACTAATGAAAAACTGTTTTTT. Its protein product is CASSQTLTAATNEKLFF.

This chain links TRBV5-1 with TRBJ1-2; the D is unclear. V was shortened by 4 bases and J by 2 bases, with 9 bases between the two germline ends. From germline, CDR1 is SGHRS and CDR2 YFSETQ. The CDR3 covers 13 residues. CDR3 nucleotide sequence: TGCGCCAGCAGCCCCGACTGGAACTATGGCTACACCTTC. Its translation: CASSPDWNYGYTF.

In this sample, this clone turned up a few times. V and J are TRBV29-1 and TRBJ2-3; a possible D gene is TRBD2 (5 bases). Germline V lookup: CDR1 SQVTM, CDR2 ANQGSEA. V shed 4 bases and J shed 2 bases, with 7 bases lying between them. The length of the CDR3 is 12 residues. CDR3 sequence reads: CSVVTNTDTQYF. CDR3 in DNA: TGCAGCGTTGTGACTAACACAGATACGCAGTATTTT.